The rows below give T cell receptor beta chains drawn from one sample of a study of T cells of healthy individuals. TCRdb re-called the 5' RACE reads with MiXCR, one entry per CDR3 protein. The sample shows fewer than 90,000 distinct CDR3 sequences, about 5.5% of them seen only once. These receptors were taken from a female donor in good health. CDR3s include the opening cysteine and the closing phenylalanine or tryptophan. D genes are given only for firm matches. Size is stated for part of the rows, as once, few or many counts, or as a class when the clone is expanded.

j_call clone_size v_call d_call cdr3_nt cdr3_aa
TRBJ2-7 NA TRBV20-1 TRBD2 TGCAGTGCTAGTAGGACTAGCGGCTTCTACGAGCAGTACTTC CSASRTSGFYEQYF
TRBJ1-1 few TRBV5-1 TRBD1 TGCGCCAGCAGCCCACAGGGGCCCCCCAACACTGAAGCTTTCTTT CASSPQGPPNTEAFF
TRBJ2-2 many TRBV4-3 NA TGCGCCAGCAGCCGAAGGGCCGGGGAGCTGTTTTTT CASSRRAGELFF
TRBJ2-3 many TRBV24-1 TRBD2 TGTGCCACCAGTGATACTAGCGGGAGTGGGGCAGATACGCAGTATTTT CATSDTSGSGADTQYF
TRBJ1-1 many TRBV12-3/TRBV12-4 TRBD1 TGTGCCAGCATTCTAACAGGGACAGGCCGCGAGGCTTTCTTT CASILTGTGREAFF
TRBJ2-1 many TRBV9 NA TGTGCCAGCAGCACTACGTGGGAGGTGTTGGAGCAGTTCTTC CASSTTWEVLEQFF
TRBJ2-6 many TRBV9 NA TGTGCCAGCAGCGACGACAGCTCTGGGGCCAACGTCCTGACTTTC CASSDDSSGANVLTF
TRBJ2-7 NA TRBV28 TRBD2 TGTGCCAGCTGTTTTTGGACTAGCGGGAGTTACGAGCAGTACTTC CASCFWTSGSYEQYF
TRBJ1-1 many TRBV27 NA TGTGCCAGCAGGGGGGGGGGTCTGAACACTGAAGCTTTCTTT CASRGGGLNTEAFF
TRBJ1-1 NA TRBV28 NA TGTGCCAGCAGTTTTGCGGGGGGAACTACTGAAGCTTTCTTT CASSFAGGTTEAFF
TRBJ1-2 many TRBV13 NA TGTGCCAGCAGCTCACAGAGAACCTATGGCTACACCTTC CASSSQRTYGYTF
TRBJ1-6 many TRBV5-6 NA TGTGCCAGCAGCTTGGAGCCTAGTTATAATTCACCCCTCCACTTT CASSLEPSYNSPLHF
TRBJ1-2 NA TRBV6-1 NA TGTGCCAGCTCTGCTGGAGGATCAGGGAGGGGAAACTATGGCTACACCTTC CASSAGGSGRGNYGYTF
TRBJ2-1 NA TRBV4-3 NA TGCGCCAGCAGCCACAACGGCCAGCAGTGTAACAATGAGCAGTTCTTC CASSHNGQQCNNEQFF
TRBJ2-5 many TRBV7-2 NA TGTGCCAGCAGCCCGATACAACAAGAGACCCAGTACTTC CASSPIQQETQYF
TRBJ2-7 many TRBV20-1 NA TGCAGTGCTAGTCATTCGGGACCAAGCTACGAGCAGTACTTC CSASHSGPSYEQYF
TRBJ2-3 many TRBV29-1 TRBD1 TGCAGCGGAGACGATGGGACAGGGTCCACAGATACGCAGTATTTT CSGDDGTGSTDTQYF
TRBJ2-3 many TRBV5-4 TRBD1 TGTGCCAGCAGCTTGCAACCAGGGGGTACAGATACGCAGTATTTT CASSLQPGGTDTQYF
TRBJ2-7 many TRBV11-3 TRBD1 TGTGCCAGCAGCTTGGGCGGAGGGGACAGGCCCTCCTTC CASSLGGGDRPSF
TRBJ2-5 many TRBV5-1 NA TGCGCCAGCAGTCGACCGGGCCACGCACGGGAGACCCAGTACTTC CASSRPGHARETQYF
TRBJ2-1 NA TRBV6-2/TRBV6-3 NA TGTGCCAGCAAAGGGAACAATGAGCAGTTCTTC CASKGNNEQFF
TRBJ2-7 NA TRBV7-2 TRBD2 TGTGCCAGCAGCTTCGGGCGGGGGGGAACCTACGAGCAGTACTTC CASSFGRGGTYEQYF